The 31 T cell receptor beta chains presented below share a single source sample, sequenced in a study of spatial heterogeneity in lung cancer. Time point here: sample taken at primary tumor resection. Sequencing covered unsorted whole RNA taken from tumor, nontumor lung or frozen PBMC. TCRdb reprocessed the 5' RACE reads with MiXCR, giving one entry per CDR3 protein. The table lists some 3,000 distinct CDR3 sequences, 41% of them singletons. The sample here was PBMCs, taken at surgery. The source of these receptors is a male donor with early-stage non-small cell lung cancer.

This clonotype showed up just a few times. The CDR3 DNA follows: TGTGCCAGCAGCTTAGCGGCAGGGAACTACAATGAGCAGTTCTTC. Its translation: CASSLAAGNYNEQFF. This chain uses TRBV7-2 with TRBJ2-1, with D perhaps matching TRBD1 (5 bases). This CDR3 spans 15 amino acids. Germline CDR1 is SGHTA and CDR2 is FQGNSA. Trimming pared 0 bases from V and 3 bases from J, leaving 9 bases between. Together with reference TRBV7-2 and TRBJ2-1, the CDR3 gives the full variable domain: GAGVSQSPSNKVTEKGKDVELRCDPISGHTALYWYRQSLGQGLEFLIYFQGNSAPDKSGLPSDRFSAERTGGSVSTLTIQRTQQEDSAVYLCASSLAAGNYNEQFFGPGTRLTVL.

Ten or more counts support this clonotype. CDR3 protein: CSASAGGAYNEQFF. The CDR3 DNA reads as TGCAGTGCTTCCGCGGGGGGGGCCTACAATGAGCAGTTCTTC. The genes are TRBV20-1 and TRBJ2-1; 9 bases are a match to TRBD2. Germline assignment: CDR1 DFQATT and CDR2 SNEGSKA (reference sequence). This CDR3 is built from 14 residues. V was pared by 5 bases and J by 2 bases, with 4 bases of the junction left unmatched.

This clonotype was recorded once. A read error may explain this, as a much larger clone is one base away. CDR3 in DNA: TGTGCCAGCAGTCTCTGGGCTAGCGGCCAAGAGACCCAGTACTTC. Translating it yields CASSLWASGQETQYF. The chain carries TRBV12-3 or TRBV12-4 and TRBJ2-5, with 7 positions matching TRBD2. The CDR3 loop spans 15 amino acids. V lost 5 bases, J lost 1 base, and 7 bases stayed unmatched.

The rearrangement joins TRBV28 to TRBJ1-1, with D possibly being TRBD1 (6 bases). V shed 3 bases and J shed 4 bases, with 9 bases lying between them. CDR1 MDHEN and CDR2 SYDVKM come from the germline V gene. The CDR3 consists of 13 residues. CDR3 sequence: CASSFTQGTEAFF. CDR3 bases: TGTGCCAGCAGTTTTACACAGGGCACTGAAGCTTTCTTT.

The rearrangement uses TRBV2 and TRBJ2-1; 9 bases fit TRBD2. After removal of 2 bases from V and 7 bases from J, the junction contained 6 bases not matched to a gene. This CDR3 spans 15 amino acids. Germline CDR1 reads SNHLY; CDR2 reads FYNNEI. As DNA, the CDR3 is TGTGCCAGCAGTGAACAGCGGGGGGACGGTAATGAGCAGTTCTTC. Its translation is CASSEQRGDGNEQFF. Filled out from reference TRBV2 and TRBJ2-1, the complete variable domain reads EPEVTQTPSHQVTQMGQEVILRCVPISNHLYFYWYRQILGQKVEFLVSFYNNEISEKSEIFDDQFSVERPDGSNFTLKIRSTKLEDSAMYFCASSEQRGDGNEQFFGPGTRLTVL.

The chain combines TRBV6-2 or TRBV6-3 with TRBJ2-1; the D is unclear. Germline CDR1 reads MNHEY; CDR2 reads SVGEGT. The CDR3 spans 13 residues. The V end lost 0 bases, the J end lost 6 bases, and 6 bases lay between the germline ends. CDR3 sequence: CASSYSKSNEQFF. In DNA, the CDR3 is TGTGCCAGCAGTTACTCGAAGAGCAATGAGCAGTTCTTC.

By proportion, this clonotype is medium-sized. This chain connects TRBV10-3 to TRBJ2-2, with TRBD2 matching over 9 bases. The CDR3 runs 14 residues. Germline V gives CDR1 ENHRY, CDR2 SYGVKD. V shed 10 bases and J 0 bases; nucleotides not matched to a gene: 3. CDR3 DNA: TGTGCCACCCTAGCGGGGCCGAACACCGGGGAGCTGTTTTTT. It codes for CATLAGPNTGELFF.

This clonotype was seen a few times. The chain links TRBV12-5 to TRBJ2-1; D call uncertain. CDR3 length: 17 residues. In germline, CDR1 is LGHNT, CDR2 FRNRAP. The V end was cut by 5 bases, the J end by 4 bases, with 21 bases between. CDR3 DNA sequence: TGTGCTAGTGGTCCCCCGGTGGGCCGGAGCCATTACAATGAGCAGTTCTTC. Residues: CASGPPVGRSHYNEQFF.

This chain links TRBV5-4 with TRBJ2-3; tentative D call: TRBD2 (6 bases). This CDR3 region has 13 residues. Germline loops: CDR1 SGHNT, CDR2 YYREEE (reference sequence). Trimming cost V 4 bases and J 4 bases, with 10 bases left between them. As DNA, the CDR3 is TGTGCCAGCAGCGTGGGCGGGGCAGATACGCAGTATTTT. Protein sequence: CASSVGGADTQYF.

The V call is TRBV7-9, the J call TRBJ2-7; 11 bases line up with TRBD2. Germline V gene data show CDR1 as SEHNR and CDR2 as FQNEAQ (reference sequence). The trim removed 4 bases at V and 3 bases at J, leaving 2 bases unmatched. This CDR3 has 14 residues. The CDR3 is CASSSGLADYEQYF. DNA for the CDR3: TGTGCCAGCAGCTCGGGACTAGCGGACTACGAGCAGTACTTC.

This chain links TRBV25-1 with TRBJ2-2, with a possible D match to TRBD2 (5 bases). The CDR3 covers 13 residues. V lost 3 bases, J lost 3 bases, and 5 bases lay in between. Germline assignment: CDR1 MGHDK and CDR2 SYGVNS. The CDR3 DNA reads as TGTGCCAGCAGTGAGCGGGACACCGGGGAGCTGTTTTTT. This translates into CASSERDTGELFF. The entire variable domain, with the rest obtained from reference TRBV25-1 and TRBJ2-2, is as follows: EADIYQTPRYLVIGTGKKITLECSQTMGHDKMYWYQQDPGMELHLIHYSYGVNSTEKGDLSSESTVSRIRTEHFPLTLESARPSHTSQYLCASSERDTGELFFGEGSRLTVL.

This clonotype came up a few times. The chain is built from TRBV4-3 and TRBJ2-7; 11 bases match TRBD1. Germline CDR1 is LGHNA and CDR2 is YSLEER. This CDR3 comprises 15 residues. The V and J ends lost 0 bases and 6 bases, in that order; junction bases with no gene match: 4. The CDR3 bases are TGCGCCAGCAGCCAAGATTTGGACAGGGGGCCCGAGCAGTACTTC. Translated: CASSQDLDRGPEQYF.

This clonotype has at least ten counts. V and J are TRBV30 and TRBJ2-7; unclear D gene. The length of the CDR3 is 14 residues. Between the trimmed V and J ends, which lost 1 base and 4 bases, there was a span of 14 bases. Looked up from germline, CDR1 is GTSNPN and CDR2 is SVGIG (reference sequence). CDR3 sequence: CAWSAWARRYEQYF. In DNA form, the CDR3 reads TGTGCCTGGAGTGCGTGGGCAAGAAGATACGAGCAGTACTTC.

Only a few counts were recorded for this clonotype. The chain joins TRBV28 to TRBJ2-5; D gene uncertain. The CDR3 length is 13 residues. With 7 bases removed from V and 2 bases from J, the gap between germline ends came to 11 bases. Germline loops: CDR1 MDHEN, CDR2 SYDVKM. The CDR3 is CASTSRIQETQYF. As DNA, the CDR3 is TGTGCCAGCACCTCCCGCATTCAAGAGACCCAGTACTTC.

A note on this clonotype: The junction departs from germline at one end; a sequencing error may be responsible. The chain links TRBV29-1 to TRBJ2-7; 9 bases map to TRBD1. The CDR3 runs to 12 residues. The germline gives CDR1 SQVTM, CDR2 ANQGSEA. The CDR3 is CSAERTGDEQYF. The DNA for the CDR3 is TGCAGCGCTGAACGGACAGGGGACGAGCAGTACTTC.

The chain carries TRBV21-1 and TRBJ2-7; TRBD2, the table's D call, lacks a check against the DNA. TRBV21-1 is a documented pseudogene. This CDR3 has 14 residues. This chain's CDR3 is CASPSRDCSYEQYF. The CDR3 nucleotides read TGTGCCAGTCCGAGTCGGGACTGCTCCTACGAGCAGTACTTC.

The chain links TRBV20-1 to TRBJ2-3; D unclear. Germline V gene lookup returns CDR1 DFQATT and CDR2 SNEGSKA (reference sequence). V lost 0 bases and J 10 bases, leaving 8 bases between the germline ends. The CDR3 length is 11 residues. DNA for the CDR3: TGCAGTGCTAGAGATCAGATCTCGCAGTATTTT. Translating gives CSARDQISQYF.

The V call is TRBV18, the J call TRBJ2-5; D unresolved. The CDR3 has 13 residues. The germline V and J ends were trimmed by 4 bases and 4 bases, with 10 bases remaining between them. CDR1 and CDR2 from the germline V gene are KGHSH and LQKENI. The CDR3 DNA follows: TGTGCCAGCTCACGGATTCTCTCAGAGACCCAGTACTTC. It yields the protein CASSRILSETQYF.

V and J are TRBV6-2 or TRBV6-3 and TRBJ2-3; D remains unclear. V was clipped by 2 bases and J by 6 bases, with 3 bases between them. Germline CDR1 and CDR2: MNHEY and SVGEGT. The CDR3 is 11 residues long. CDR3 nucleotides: TGTGCCAGCAGTTACGTGGATACGCAGTATTTT. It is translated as CASSYVDTQYF.

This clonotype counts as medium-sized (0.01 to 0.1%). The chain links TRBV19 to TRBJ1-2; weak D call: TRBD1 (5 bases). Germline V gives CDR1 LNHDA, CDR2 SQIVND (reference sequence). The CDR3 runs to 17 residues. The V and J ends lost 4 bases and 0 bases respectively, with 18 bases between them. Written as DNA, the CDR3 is TGTGCCAGTAGTACCCGCTGGGGGAATGAAGCTAACTATGGCTACACCTTC. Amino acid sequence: CASSTRWGNEANYGYTF.

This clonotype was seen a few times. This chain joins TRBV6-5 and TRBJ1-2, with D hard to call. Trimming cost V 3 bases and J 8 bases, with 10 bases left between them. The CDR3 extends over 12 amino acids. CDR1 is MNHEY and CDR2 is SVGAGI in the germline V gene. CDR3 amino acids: CASSYVGGGYTF. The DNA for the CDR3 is TGTGCCAGCAGTTATGTTGGCGGCGGCTACACCTTC.

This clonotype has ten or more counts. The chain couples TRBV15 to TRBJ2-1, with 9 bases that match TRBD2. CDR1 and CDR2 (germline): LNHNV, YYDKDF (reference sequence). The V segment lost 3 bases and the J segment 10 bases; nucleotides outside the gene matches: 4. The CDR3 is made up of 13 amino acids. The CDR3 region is CATSRLAGEEQFF. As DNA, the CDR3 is TGTGCCACCAGCAGGTTAGCGGGAGAGGAGCAGTTCTTC.

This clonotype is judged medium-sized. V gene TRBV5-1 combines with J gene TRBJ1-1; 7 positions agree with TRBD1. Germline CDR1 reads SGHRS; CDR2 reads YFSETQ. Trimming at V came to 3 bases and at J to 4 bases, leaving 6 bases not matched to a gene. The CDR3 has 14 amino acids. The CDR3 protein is CASSSYRGGTEAFF. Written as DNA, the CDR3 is TGCGCCAGCAGCTCATACAGGGGAGGCACTGAAGCTTTCTTT.

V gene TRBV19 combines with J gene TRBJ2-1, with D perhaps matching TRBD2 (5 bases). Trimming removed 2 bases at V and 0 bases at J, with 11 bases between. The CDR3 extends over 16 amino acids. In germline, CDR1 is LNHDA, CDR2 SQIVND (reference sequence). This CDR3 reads CASSIIGAASYNEQFF. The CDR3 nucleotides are TGTGCCAGTAGTATAATAGGAGCGGCCTCCTACAATGAGCAGTTCTTC.

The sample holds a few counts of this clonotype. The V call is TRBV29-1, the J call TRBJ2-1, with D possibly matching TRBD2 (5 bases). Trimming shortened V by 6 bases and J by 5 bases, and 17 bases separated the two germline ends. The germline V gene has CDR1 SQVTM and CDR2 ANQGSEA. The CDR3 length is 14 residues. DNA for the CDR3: TGCAGCGTCCTATCAGCGGAGCTCAACAATGAGCAGTTCTTC. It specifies CSVLSAELNNEQFF.

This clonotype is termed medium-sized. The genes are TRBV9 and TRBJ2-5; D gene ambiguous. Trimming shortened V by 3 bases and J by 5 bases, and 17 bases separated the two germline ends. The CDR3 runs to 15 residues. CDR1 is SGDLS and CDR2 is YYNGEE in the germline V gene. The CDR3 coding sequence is TGTGCCAGCAGCGCCTTCGATCGCACCACCGAGACCCAGTACTTC. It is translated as CASSAFDRTTETQYF.

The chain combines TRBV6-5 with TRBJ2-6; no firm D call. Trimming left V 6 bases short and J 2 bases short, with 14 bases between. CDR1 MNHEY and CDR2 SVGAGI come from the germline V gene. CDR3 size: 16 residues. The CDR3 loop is CASRPSTAAGANVLTF. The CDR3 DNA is TGTGCCAGCAGGCCCAGTACCGCCGCTGGGGCCAACGTCCTGACTTTC.

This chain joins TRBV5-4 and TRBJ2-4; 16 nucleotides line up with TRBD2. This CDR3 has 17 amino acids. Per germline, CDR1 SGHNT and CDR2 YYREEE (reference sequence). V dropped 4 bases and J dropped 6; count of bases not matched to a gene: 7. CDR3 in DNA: TGTGCCAGCAGCCGACCGGGACTAGCGGGAGGGGGAAACATTCAGTACTTC. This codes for CASSRPGLAGGGNIQYF.

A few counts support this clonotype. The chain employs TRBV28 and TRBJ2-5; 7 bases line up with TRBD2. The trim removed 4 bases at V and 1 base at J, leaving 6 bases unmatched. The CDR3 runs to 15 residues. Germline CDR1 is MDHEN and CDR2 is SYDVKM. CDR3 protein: CASSSPLAAQETQYF. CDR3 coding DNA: TGTGCCAGCAGTTCCCCCCTAGCGGCCCAAGAGACCCAGTACTTC.

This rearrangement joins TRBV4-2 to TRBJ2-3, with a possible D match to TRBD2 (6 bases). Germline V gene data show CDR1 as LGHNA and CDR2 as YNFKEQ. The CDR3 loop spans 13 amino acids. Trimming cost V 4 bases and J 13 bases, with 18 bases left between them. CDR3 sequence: CASSPRFTSIKYF. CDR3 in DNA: TGTGCCAGCAGCCCAAGATTTACTAGCATAAAGTATTTT.

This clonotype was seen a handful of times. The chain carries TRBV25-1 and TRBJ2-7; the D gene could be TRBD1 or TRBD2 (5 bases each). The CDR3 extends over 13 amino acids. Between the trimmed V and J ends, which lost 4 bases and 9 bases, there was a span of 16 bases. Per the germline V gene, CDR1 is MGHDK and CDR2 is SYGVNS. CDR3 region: CASSGDRLSRQYF. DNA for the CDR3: TGTGCCAGCAGTGGGGACCGTCTCTCCCGGCAGTACTTC.